The T cell receptor beta chain under discussion was sequenced for a study of early T cells in non-severe SARS-CoV-2 infection. Overall study results and limits: Matching with VDJdb favored anti-spike CD8 responses (missing private and CD4 specificities).

This clonotype was seen at least ten times. Its antigen is as yet unknown. The protocol attached unique molecular identifiers to individual cDNA molecules. TCRdb reanalysed the 5' RACE reads using MiXCR and keeps one entry per CDR3 protein. The data contain about 26,000 distinct CDR3 sequences, roughly 4.2% of them singletons. Trimming took off 7 bases at V and 3 bases at J, with 6 bases between the two ends. This CDR3 contains 11 residues. The chain recombines TRBV12-3 or TRBV12-4 with TRBJ1-1; D is undetermined. Material for sequencing was whole blood. The sequence was obtained from an adult who was a healthcare worker with PCR-confirmed SARS-CoV-2 infection or an uninfected control (not recorded which). The CDR3: CASTDYTEAFF. The CDR3 region has the DNA TGTGCCAGCACCGATTACACTGAAGCTTTCTTT.